This T cell receptor beta chain originates from a study of blood T cell repertoires in COVID-19. Produced via immunoSEQ multiplex PCR; TCRdb's table is partial and in-frame only. The table records about 75,000 clones, roughly 89% of them present only once. V lost 6 bases to trimming and J lost 0 bases, with 14 bases between them. The CDR3 runs 15 residues. The germline gives CDR1 ENHRY, CDR2 SYGVKD. This TCR was recovered from a woman aged 50 to 60 with acute or convalescent COVID-19. Sequencing input: peripheral blood. The chain is built from TRBV10-3 and TRBJ1-1, with TRBD1 as a possible D gene (5 bases). In DNA form, the CDR3 reads TGTGCCATCAGCGGATTAGGGGATTTGAACACTGAAGCTTTCTTT. It codes for CAISGLGDLNTEAFF.